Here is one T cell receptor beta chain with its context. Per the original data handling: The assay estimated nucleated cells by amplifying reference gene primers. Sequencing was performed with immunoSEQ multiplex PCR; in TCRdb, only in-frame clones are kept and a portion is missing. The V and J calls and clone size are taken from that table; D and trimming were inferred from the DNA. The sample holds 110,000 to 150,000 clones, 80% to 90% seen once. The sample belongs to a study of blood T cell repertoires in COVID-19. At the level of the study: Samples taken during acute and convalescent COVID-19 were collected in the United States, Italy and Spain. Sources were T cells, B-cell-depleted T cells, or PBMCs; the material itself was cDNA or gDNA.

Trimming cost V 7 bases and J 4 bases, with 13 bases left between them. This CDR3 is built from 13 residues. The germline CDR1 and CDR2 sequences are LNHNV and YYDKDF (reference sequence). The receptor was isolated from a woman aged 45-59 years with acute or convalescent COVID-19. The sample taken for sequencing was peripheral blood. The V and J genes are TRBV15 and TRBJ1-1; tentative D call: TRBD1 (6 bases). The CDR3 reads CATTTGIRTEAFF. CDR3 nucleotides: TGTGCCACCACCACAGGGATTCGCACTGAAGCTTTCTTT.